The 8 T cell receptor beta chains below were found in one sample sequenced in a study of cytomegalovirus exposure and HLA in healthy donors. PCR used 60 Vbeta primers and 13 Jbeta primers. The repertoire was sequenced with immunoSEQ multiplex PCR; TCRdb's copy has only in-frame clones and lacks some. The sample yields about 87,000 clones, over 65% seen once. The sequenced material came from PBMCs. The source of these receptors is a man aged 30 to 39 in good health and CMV-seropositive.

The chain uses TRBV13 and TRBJ1-1; D is uncertain. Germline CDR1 is PRHDT and CDR2 is FYEKMQ (reference sequence). This CDR3 has 15 residues. The V and J ends lost 0 bases and 4 bases respectively, with 12 bases between them. The CDR3 sequence is CASSLGRPKCTEAFF. CDR3 nucleotide sequence: TGTGCCAGCAGCTTAGGCAGGCCTAAGTGCACTGAAGCTTTCTTT.

The chain is built from TRBV28 and TRBJ1-6; D is possibly TRBD1 (6 bases). Trimming pared 10 bases from V and 6 bases from J, leaving 16 bases between. This CDR3 region has 14 residues. Germline V gene sequence: CDR1 MDHEN, CDR2 SYDVKM. The CDR3 DNA sequence: TGTGCCAACTCTCAGGGGCTGGGTAATTCACCCCTCCACTTT. It encodes CANSQGLGNSPLHF.

This chain connects TRBV7-2 to TRBJ1-2, with a weak D call TRBD1 (5 bases). Germline V gives CDR1 SGHTA, CDR2 FQGNSA. V was pared by 4 bases and J by 3 bases, with 12 bases between. The CDR3 has 14 residues. The CDR3 spells CASSSGRGDYGYTF. In nucleotides, the CDR3 is TGTGCCAGCAGCTCGGGACGGGGGGACTATGGCTACACCTTC. The full variable domain, rest sourced from reference TRBV7-2 and TRBJ1-2, is GAGVSQSPSNKVTEKGKDVELRCDPISGHTALYWYRQSLGQGLEFLIYFQGNSAPDKSGLPSDRFSAERTGGSVSTLTIQRTQQEDSAVYLCASSSGRGDYGYTFGSGTRLTVV.

The rearrangement joins TRBV29-1 to TRBJ2-1; 7 nucleotides agree with TRBD1. V lost 7 bases and J lost 8; bases outside the gene matches: 14. From germline, CDR1 is SQVTM and CDR2 ANQGSEA. The length of the CDR3 is 14 residues. Here the CDR3 DNA reads TGCAGCGCCGAGAGGGACAGAGAGATGGATGAGCAGTTCTTC. It yields the protein CSAERDREMDEQFF.

J is TRBJ2-5 and V is TRBV4-1; 11 nucleotides line up with TRBD2. After removal of 4 bases from V and 3 bases from J, the junction contained 4 bases not matched to a gene. Germline V CDR1 and CDR2: MGHRA, YSYEKL. The CDR3 runs to 15 residues. The CDR3 region has the DNA TGCGCCAGCAGCCGAGGGACTAGCGGAGAAGAGACCCAGTACTTC. It yields the protein CASSRGTSGEETQYF.

In this sample, this clone turned up a few times. The V and J genes are TRBV5-5 and TRBJ2-3; 9 positions agree with TRBD1. The V gene's germline CDR1 is SGHKS and CDR2 YYEKEE (reference sequence). The CDR3 extends over 15 amino acids. V lost 4 bases to trimming and J lost 4 bases; unmatched junction nucleotides: 7. CDR3 residues: CASSPGQGIPDTQYF. For the CDR3, the DNA is TGTGCCAGCAGCCCGGGACAGGGTATTCCAGATACGCAGTATTTT. Supplemented by reference TRBV5-5 and TRBJ2-3, the full variable domain reads DAGVTQSPTHLIKTRGQQVTLRCSPISGHKSVSWYQQVLGQGPQFIFQYYEKEERGRGNFPDRFSARQFPNYSSELNVNALLLGDSALYLCASSPGQGIPDTQYFGPGTRLTVL.

The chain is built from TRBV6-6 and TRBJ2-2, with a weak D call TRBD1 (6 bases). The V gene lost 6 bases and the J gene lost 2 bases, with 13 bases spanning the gap. The CDR3 contains 15 residues. Looked up from germline, CDR1 is MNHNY and CDR2 is SVGAGI (reference sequence). This CDR3 is CASSLDRTNTGELFF. The DNA for the CDR3 is TGTGCCAGCAGCCTAGACAGGACTAACACCGGGGAGCTGTTTTTT.

The V call is TRBV5-6, the J call TRBJ2-4; 7 bases are a match to TRBD1. The CDR3 totals 15 residues. Germline trimming cut 0 bases from V and 0 bases from J; bases unmatched to any gene: 0. Per the germline V gene, CDR1 is SGHDT and CDR2 is YYEEEE. The CDR3 protein is CASSLGQGAKNIQYF. The DNA of the CDR3 is TGTGCCAGCAGCTTGGGACAGGGAGCCAAAAACATTCAGTACTTC.